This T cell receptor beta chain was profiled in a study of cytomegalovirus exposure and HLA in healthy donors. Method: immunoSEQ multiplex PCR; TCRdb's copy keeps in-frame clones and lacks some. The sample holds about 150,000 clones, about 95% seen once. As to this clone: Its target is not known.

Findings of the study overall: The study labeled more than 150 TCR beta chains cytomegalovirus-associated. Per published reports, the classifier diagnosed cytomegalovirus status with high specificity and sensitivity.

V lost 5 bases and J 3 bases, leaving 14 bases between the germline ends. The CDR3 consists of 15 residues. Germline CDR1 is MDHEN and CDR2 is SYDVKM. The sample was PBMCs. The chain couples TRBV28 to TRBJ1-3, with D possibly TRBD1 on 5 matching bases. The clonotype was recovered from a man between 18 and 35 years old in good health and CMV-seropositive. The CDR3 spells CASSPPRANGNTIYF. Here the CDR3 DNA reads TGTGCCAGCAGTCCTCCCAGGGCGAATGGAAACACCATATATTTT.